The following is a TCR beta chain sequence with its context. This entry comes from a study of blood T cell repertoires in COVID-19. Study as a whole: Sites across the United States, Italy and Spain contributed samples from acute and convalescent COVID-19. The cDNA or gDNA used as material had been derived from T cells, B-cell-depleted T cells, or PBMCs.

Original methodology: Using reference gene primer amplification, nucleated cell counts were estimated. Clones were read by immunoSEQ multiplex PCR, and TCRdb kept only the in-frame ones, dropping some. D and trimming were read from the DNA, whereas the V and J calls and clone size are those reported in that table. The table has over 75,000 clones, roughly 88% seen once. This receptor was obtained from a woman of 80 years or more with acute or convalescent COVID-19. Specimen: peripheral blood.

The CDR3 region is CASSFRENQPQHF. The CDR3 DNA reads TGTGCCAGCAGTTTTCGGGAAAATCAGCCCCAGCATTTT. This chain connects TRBV27 to TRBJ1-5; no definite D call. The CDR3 is 13 residues long. V was shortened by 3 bases and J by 4 bases, with 7 bases between the two germline ends. Germline CDR1 and CDR2: MNHEY and SMNVEV (reference sequence).